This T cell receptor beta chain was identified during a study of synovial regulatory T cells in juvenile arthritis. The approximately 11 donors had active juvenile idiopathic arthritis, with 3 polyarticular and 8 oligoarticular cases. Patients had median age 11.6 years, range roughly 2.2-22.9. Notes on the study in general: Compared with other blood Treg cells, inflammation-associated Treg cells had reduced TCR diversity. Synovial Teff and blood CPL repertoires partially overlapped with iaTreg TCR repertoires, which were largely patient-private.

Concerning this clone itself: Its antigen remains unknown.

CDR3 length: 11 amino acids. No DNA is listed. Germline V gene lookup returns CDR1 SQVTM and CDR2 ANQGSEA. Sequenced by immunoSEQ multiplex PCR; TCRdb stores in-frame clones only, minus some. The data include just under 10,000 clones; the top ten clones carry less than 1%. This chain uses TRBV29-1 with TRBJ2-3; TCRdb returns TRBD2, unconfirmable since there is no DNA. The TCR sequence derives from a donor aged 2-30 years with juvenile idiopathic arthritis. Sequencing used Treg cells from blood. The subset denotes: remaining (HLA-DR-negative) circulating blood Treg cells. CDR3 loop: CSVEEGSTQYF.